The clone carrying this T cell receptor beta chain came up a few times. Its antigen is undetermined. This entry belongs to a study of cytomegalovirus exposure and HLA in healthy donors. Study overall: The 90 to 150 validation repertoires, a later analysis reported, used the same platform as the roughly 660 repertoires from the first cohort.

Measured with immunoSEQ multiplex PCR; TCRdb has only the in-frame clones, and not every one. Of approximately 150,000 clones listed, approximately 89% are singletons. This CDR3 contains 13 residues. Germline V gives CDR1 SQVTM, CDR2 ANQGSEA. Trimming removed 2 bases at V and 8 bases at J, with 15 bases between. Regarding the study as a whole: Through in vitro validation, a few CMV-associated chains were shown to be specific for CMV antigens. A later analysis found first-cohort TCR clusters tended to co-occur in the approximately 120 validation repertoires.

Donors were drawn from the approximately 120-subject validation cohort, separate from the approximately 620-subject first cohort. The sequencing input was PBMCs. The TCR was taken from a young man in good health and CMV-seropositive. This chain links TRBV29-1 with TRBJ1-2, with D tentatively TRBD1 (5 bases). The CDR3, as DNA: TGCAGCGTTGAATACCCTGAGACAGCCGGCTACACCTTC. Its protein is CSVEYPETAGYTF.